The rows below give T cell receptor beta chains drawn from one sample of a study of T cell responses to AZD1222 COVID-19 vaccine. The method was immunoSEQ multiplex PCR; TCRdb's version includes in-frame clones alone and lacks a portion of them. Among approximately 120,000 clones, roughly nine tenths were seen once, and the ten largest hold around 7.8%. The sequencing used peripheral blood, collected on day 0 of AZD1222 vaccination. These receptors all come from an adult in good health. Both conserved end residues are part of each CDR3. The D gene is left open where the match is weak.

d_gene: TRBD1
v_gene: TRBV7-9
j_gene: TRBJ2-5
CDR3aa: CASSSRRQGARETQYF
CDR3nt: TGTGCCAGCAGCTCAAGGAGACAGGGGGCGCGGGAGACCCAGTACTTC

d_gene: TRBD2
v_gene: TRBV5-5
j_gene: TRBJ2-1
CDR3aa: CASSFVTREKAYNEQFF
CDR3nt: TGTGCCAGCAGCTTCGTCACGCGGGAGAAGGCCTACAATGAGCAGTTCTTC

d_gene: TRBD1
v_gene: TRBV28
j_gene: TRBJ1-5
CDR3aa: CASSSGQGPFFYSNQPQHF
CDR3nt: TGTGCCAGCAGTTCAGGACAGGGGCCATTTTTTTATAGCAATCAGCCCCAGCATTTT

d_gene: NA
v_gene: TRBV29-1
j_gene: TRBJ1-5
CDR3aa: CSAAGGKNQPQHF
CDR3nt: TGCAGCGCGGCGGGCGGGAAAAATCAGCCCCAGCATTTT

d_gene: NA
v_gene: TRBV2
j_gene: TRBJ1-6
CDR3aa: CASSRESSYNSPLHF
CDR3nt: TGTGCCAGCAGCAGGGAGAGCTCCTATAATTCACCCCTCCACTTT

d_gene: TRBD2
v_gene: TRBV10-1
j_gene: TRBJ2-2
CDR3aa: CASSVVAGVTGELFF
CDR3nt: TGCGCCAGCAGTGTTGTTGCGGGAGTAACCGGGGAGCTGTTTTTT

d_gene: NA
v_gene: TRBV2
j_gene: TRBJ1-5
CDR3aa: CASGKTEPQHF
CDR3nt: TGTGCCAGCGGGAAAACCGAGCCCCAGCATTTT

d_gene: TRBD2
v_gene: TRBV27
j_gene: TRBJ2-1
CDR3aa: CASKMGGNEQFF
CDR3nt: TGTGCCAGCAAAATGGGGGGGAATGAGCAGTTCTTC

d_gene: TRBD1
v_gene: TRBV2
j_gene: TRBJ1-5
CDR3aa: CASGTGPQPQHF
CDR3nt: TGTGCCAGCGGGACAGGGCCCCAGCCCCAGCATTTT

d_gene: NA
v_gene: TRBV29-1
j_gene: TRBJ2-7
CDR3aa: CSAQVRRGERYEQYF
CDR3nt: TGCAGCGCCCAGGTCCGACGGGGAGAACGGTACGAGCAGTACTTC

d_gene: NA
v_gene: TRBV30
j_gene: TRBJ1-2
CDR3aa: CAWRWVPDGYTF
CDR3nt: TGTGCCTGGAGGTGGGTTCCCGATGGCTACACCTTC

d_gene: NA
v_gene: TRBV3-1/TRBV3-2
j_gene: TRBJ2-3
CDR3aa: CASSSGSFTDTQYF
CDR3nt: TGTGCCAGCAGCTCCGGGTCCTTCACAGATACGCAGTATTTT